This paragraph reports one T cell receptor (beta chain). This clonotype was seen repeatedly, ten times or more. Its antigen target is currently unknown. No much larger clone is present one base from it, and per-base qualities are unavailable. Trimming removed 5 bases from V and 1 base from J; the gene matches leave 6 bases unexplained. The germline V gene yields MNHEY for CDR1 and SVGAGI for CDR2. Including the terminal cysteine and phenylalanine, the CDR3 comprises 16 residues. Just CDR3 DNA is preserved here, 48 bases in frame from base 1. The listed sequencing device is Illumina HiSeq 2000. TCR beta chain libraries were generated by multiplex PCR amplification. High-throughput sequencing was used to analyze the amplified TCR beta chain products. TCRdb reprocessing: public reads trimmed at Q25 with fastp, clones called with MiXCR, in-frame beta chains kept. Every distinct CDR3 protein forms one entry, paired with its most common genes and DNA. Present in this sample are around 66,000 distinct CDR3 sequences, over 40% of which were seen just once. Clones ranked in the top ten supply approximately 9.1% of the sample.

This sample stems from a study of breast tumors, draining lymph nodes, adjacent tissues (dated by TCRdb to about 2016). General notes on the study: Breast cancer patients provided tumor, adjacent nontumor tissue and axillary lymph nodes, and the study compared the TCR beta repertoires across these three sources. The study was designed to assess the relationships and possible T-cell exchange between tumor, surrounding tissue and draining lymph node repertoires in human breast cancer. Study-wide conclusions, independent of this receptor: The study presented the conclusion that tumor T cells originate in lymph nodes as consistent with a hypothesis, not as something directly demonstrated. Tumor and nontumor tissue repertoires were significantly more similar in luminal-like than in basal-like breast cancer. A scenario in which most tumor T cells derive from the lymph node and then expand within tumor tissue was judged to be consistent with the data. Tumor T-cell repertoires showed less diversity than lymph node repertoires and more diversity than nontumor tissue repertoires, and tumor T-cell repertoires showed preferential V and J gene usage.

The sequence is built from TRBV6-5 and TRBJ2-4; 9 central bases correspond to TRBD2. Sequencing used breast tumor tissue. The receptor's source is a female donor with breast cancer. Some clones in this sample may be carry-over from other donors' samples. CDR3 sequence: CASSPSGRSAKNIQYF. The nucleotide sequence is TGTGCCAGCAGTCCGAGCGGGAGGTCTGCCAAAAACATTCAGTACTTC.